This TCR beta chain was sequenced in a study of cytomegalovirus exposure and HLA in healthy donors. Study overall: Samples from HLA-typed donors yielded about 85 million unique TCRs in an early data release. General study results and limits: Within a later analysis, the majority of CMV-associated TCR beta chains appeared HLA-restricted. Further analysis, carried out later, found HLA-associated TCR beta chains more clonally expanded than equally common other chains. The study designated some 180 TCR beta chains cytomegalovirus-associated.

Germline V CDR1 and CDR2: SGDLS, YYNGEE. The CDR3 runs 15 residues. V was pared by 0 bases and J by 1 base, with 10 bases between. This clone was detected once. Its antigen is unidentified. This PCR relied on a set of 60 Vbeta primers and 13 Jbeta primers. Using immunoSEQ multiplex PCR, the repertoire was profiled, and TCRdb retains in-frame clones only, with some absent. The sample lists 200,000 or so clones; about four fifths were seen once. This rearrangement joins TRBV9 to TRBJ1-1, with no clear D. The specimen was PBMCs. This clonotype originated in a woman in her 30s in good health and CMV-seropositive. This CDR3 reads CASSVDSMRNTEAFF. For the CDR3, the DNA is TGTGCCAGCAGCGTAGACTCTATGAGGAACACTGAAGCTTTCTTT.